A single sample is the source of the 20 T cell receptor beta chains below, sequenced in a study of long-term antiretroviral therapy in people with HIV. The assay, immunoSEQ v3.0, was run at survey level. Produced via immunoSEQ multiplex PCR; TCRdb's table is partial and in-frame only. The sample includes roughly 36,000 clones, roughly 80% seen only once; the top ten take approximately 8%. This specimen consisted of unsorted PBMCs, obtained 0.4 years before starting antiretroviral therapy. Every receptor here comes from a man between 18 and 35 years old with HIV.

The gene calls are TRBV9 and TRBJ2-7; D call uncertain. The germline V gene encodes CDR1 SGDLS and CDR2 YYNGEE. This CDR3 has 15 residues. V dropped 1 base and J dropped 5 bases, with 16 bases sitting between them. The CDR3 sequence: CASSVSPGGGHEQYF. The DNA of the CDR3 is TGTGCCAGCAGCGTAAGTCCCGGTGGCGGCCACGAGCAGTACTTC.

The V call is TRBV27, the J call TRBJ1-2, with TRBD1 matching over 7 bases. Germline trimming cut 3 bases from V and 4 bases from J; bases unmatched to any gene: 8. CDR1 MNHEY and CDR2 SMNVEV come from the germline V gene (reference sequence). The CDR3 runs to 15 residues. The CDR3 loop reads CASSFRGGSFYGYTF. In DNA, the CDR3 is TGTGCCAGCAGTTTCCGAGGGGGCTCCTTCTATGGCTACACCTTC.

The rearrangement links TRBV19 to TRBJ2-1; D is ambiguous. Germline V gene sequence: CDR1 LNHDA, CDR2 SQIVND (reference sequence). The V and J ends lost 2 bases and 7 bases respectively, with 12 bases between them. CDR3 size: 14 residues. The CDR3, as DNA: TGTGCCAGTAGTATATCCCCCAAGGGAAATGAGCAGTTCTTC. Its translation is CASSISPKGNEQFF. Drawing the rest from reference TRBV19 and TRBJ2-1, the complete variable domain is DGGITQSPKYLFRKEGQNVTLSCEQNLNHDAMYWYRQDPGQGLRLIYYSQIVNDFQKGDIAEGYSVSREKKESFPLTVTSAQKNPTAFYLCASSISPKGNEQFFGPGTRLTVL.

The CDR3 nucleotides are TGCAGCGTTGAGGTTCTAGGATTGAATGAGCAGTTCTTC. Translated: CSVEVLGLNEQFF. The genes are TRBV29-1 and TRBJ2-1; the D is unclear. Germline V gene lookup returns CDR1 SQVTM and CDR2 ANQGSEA. Between the trimmed V and J ends, which lost 3 bases and 7 bases, there was a span of 13 bases. The CDR3 is made up of 13 amino acids.

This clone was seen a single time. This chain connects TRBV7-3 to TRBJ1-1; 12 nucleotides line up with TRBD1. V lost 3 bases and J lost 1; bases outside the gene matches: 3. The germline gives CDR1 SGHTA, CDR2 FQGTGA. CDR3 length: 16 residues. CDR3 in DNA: TGTGCCAGCAGCTTGACGGGACAGGGGGCGAACACTGAAGCTTTCTTT. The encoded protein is CASSLTGQGANTEAFF.

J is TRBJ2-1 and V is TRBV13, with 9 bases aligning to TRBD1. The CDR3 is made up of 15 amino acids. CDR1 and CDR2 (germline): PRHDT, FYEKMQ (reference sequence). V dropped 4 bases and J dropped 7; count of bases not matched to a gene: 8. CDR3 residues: CASSYGQGTGNEQFF. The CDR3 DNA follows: TGTGCCAGCAGCTATGGACAGGGGACAGGTAATGAGCAGTTCTTC.

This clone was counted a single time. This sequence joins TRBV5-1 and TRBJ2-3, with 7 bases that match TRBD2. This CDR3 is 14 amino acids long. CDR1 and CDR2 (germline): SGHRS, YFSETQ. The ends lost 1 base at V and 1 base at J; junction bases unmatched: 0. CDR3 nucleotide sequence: TGCGCCAGCAGCTTGCTAGCGGGCACAGATACGCAGTATTTT. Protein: CASSLLAGTDTQYF.

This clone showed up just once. The CDR3, as DNA: TGTGCCAGCAGTGAATTAGGACTAGCGGGATACAATGAGCAGTTCTTC. This sequence encodes CASSELGLAGYNEQFF. The chain couples TRBV2 to TRBJ2-1; 12 nucleotides match TRBD2. The V gene end was trimmed by 2 bases and the J gene end by 4 bases; junction bases not matched to a gene: 3. CDR1 is SNHLY, CDR2 FYNNEI, per germline. The length of the CDR3 is 16 residues.

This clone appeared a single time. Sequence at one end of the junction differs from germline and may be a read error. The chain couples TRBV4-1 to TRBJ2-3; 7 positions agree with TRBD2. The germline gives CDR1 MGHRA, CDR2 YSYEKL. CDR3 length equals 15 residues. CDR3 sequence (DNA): TGCGCCAGCAACCAAGAGCACGGGGGGACAGATACGCAGTATTTT. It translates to CASNQEHGGTDTQYF.

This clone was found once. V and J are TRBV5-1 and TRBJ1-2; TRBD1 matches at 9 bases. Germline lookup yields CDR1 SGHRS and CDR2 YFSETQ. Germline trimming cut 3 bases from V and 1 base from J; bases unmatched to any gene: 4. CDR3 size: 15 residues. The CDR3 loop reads CASSSGTGINYGYTF. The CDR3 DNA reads TGCGCCAGCAGCTCGGGGACAGGGATTAACTATGGCTACACCTTC.

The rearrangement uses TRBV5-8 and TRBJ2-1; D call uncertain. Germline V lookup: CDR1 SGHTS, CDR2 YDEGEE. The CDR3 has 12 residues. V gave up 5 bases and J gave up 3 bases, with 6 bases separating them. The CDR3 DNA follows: TGTGCCAGCAGAAACAACTACAATGAGCAGTTCTTC. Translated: CASRNNYNEQFF.

The CDR3 nucleotides are TGTGCCAGCAGCTTAGCGACTAGAGTGTACAATGAGCAGTTCTTC. Its protein is CASSLATRVYNEQFF. The genes are TRBV7-2 and TRBJ2-1; TRBD2 is a possible D gene (6 bases). The CDR3 has 15 residues. Trimming pared 0 bases from V and 4 bases from J, leaving 10 bases between. The V gene's germline CDR1 is SGHTA and CDR2 FQGNSA.

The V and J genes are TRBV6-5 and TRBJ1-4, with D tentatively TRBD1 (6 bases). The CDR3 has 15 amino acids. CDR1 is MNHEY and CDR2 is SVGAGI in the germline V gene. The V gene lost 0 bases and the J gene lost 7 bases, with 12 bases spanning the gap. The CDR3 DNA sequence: TGTGCCAGCAGTTACTCGACAGGCGGGCTTGAAAAACTGTTTTTT. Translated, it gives CASSYSTGGLEKLFF.

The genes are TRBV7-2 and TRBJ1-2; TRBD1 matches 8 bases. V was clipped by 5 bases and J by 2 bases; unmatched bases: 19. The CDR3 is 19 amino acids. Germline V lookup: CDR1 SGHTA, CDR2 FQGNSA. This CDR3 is CASSPWTGPLSVTNYGYTF. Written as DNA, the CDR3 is TGTGCCAGCAGCCCCTGGACAGGGCCATTGTCCGTAACGAACTATGGCTACACCTTC.

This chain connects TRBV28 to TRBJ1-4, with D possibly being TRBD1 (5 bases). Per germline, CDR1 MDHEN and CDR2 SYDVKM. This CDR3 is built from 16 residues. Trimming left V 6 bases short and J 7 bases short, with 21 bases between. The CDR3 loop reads CASSPSGGGSFEKLFF. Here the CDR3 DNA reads TGTGCCAGCAGCCCCTCTGGGGGGGGGTCATTTGAAAAACTGTTTTTT.

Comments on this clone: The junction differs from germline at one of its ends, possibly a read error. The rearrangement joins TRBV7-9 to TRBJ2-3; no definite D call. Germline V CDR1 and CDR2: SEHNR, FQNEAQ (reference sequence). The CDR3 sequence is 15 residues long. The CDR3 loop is CASSQDMVGTDTQYF. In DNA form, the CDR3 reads TGCGCCAGCAGCCAAGACATGGTAGGGACAGATACGCAGTATTTT.

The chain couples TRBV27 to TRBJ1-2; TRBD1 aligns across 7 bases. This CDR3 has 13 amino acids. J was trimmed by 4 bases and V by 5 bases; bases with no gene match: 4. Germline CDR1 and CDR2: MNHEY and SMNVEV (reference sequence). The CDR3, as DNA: TGTGCCAGCAGTACAGGGGTAGGCTATGGCTACACCTTC. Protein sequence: CASSTGVGYGYTF.

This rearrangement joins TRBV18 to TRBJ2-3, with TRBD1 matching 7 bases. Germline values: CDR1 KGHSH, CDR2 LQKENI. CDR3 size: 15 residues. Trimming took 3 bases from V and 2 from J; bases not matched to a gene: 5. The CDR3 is CASSPLDRYTDTQYF. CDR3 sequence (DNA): TGTGCCAGCTCACCCCTGGACAGGTACACAGATACGCAGTATTTT.

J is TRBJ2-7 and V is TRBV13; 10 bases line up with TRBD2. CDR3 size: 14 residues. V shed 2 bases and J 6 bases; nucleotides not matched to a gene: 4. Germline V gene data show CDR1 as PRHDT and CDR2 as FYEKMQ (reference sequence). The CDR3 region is CASSLLAGDSEQYF. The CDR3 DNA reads TGTGCCAGCAGCTTACTAGCGGGGGACTCCGAGCAGTACTTC.

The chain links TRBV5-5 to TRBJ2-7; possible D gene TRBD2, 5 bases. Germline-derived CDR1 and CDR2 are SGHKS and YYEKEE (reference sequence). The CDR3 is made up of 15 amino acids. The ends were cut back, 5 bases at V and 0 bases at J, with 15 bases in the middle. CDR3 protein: CASRAFGESSYEQYF. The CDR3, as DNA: TGTGCCAGCAGAGCTTTCGGGGAGAGCTCCTACGAGCAGTACTTC.